This T cell receptor (beta chain) emerged from a study of early T cells in non-severe SARS-CoV-2 infection. Study details: Chains stayed unpaired after sequencing of bulk RNA from unsorted whole blood. Regarding the study as a whole: There was a bias toward anti-spike CD8 responses in VDJdb matching, which missed private and CD4 specificities.

As for this clonotype: The target antigen is unknown.

This CDR3 region has 15 residues. V was trimmed by 5 bases and J by 0 bases, leaving 12 bases between them. Germline assignment: CDR1 SGHTA and CDR2 FQGNSA. Individual cDNA molecules were tagged with unique molecular identifiers. A single record per CDR3 protein comes from TCRdb applying MiXCR to the 5' RACE reads. The data contain around 55,000 distinct CDR3 sequences, around 11% of them singletons. This TCR was recovered from an adult who was a healthcare worker with PCR-confirmed SARS-CoV-2 infection or an uninfected control (not recorded which). This sequence joins TRBV7-2 and TRBJ2-3, with D unclear. The specimen sequenced was whole blood. The CDR3 sequence: CASSPQIASTDTQYF. As DNA, the CDR3 is TGTGCCAGCAGCCCTCAAATAGCTAGCACAGATACGCAGTATTTT.